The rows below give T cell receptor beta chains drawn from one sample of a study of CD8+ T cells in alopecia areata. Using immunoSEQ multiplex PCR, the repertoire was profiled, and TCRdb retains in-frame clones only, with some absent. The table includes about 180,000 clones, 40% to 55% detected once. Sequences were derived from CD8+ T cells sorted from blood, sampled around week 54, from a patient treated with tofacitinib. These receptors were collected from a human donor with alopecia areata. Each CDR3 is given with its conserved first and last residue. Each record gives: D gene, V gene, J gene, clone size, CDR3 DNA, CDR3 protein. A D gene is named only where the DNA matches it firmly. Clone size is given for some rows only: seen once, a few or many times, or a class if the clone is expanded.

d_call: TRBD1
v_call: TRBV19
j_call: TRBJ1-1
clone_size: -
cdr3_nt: TGTGCCAGTAGTACTTTCAGGGGGGGTGATATGAACACTGAAGCTTTCTTT
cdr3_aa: CASSTFRGGDMNTEAFF

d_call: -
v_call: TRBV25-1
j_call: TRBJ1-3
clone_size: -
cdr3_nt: TGTGCCAGCAGTGAATCTAGGAATACCATATATTTT
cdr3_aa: CASSESRNTIYF

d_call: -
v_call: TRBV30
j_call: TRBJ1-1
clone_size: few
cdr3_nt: TGTGCCTGGGGCAGGAACACTGAAGCTTTCTTT
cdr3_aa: CAWGRNTEAFF

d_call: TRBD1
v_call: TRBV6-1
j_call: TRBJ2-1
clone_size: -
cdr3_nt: TGTGCCAGCAGTGAATTAGGGACAGGGGTGGGCAATGAGCAGTTCTTC
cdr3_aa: CASSELGTGVGNEQFF

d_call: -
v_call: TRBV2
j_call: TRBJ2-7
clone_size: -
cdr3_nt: TGTGCCAGCAGCATCACCCGGGACCCTAGCCACGAGCAGTACTTC
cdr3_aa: CASSITRDPSHEQYF

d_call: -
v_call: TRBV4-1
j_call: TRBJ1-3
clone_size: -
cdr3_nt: TGCGCCAGCAGCCAAGATTCAGGGTCTGGAAACACCATATATTTT
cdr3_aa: CASSQDSGSGNTIYF

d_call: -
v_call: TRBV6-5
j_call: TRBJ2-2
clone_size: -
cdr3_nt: TGTGCCAGCAGATACCAGGGTCCCGGGGAGCTGTTTTTT
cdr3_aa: CASRYQGPGELFF

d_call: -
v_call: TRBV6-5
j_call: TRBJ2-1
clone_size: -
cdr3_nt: TGTGCCAGCAGTCAGCCGGGCAAGGGCTACAATGAGCAGTTCTTC
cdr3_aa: CASSQPGKGYNEQFF

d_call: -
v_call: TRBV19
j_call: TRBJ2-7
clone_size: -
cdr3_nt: TGTGCCAGTAGTATAGATAACGCCGCTTACGAGCAGTACTTC
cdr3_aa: CASSIDNAAYEQYF

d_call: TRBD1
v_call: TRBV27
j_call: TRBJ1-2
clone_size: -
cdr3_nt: TGTGCCAGCAGTTTGGGGACAGGGGTTGGCTACACCTTC
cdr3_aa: CASSLGTGVGYTF

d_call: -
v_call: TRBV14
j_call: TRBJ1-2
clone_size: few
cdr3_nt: TGTGCCAGCAGCCAATTAACCTACTATGGCTACACCTTC
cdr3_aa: CASSQLTYYGYTF

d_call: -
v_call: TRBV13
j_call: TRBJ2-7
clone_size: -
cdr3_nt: TGTGCCAGCAGCGCCCCGAGCTCCTACGAGCAGTACTTC
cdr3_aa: CASSAPSSYEQYF

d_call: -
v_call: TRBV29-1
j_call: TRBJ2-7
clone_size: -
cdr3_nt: TGCAGCGCCGTGTTCGGGCACACCCCCTACGAGCAGTACTTC
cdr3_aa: CSAVFGHTPYEQYF

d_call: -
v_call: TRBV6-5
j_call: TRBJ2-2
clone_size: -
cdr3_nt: TGTGCCAGCAGTTACATATCCGGGGAGCTGTTTTTT
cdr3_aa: CASSYISGELFF

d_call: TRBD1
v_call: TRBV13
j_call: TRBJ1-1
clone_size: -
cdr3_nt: TGTGCCAGCAGTCCTCGAGGGGGCGCAGCTAACACTGAAGCTTTCTTT
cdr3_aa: CASSPRGGAANTEAFF

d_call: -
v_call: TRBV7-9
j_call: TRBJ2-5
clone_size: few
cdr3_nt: TGTGCCAGCAGAAACACATGGGAGACCCAGTACTTC
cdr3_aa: CASRNTWETQYF

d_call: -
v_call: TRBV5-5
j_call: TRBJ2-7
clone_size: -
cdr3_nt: TGTGCCAGCAGCTTCTTAGGGGCCTACGAGCAGTACTTC
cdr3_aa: CASSFLGAYEQYF

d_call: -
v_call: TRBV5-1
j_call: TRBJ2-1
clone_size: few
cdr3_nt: TGCGCCAGCAGCTTCCGACAGGAATACTCCTACAATGAGCAGTTCTTC
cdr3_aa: CASSFRQEYSYNEQFF

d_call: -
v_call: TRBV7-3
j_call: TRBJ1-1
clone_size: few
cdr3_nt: TGTGCCAGCAGCCCAGGGCCAGGGGAGAACACTGAAGCTTTCTTT
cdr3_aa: CASSPGPGENTEAFF

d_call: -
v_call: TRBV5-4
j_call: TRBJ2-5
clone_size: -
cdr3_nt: TGTGCCAGCGGTAAAATCGGGGGCCGGCAAGAGACCCAGTACTTC
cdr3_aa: CASGKIGGRQETQYF